This is a list of T cell receptor beta chains from one sample in a study of blood T cell repertoires in COVID-19. Only in-frame clones appear in the TCRdb table, and some are missing; sequencing was by immunoSEQ multiplex PCR. Found here are 70,000 to 100,000 clones, roughly 72% of them singletons; the top ten hold 20% to 25%. The sequencing sample was made of peripheral blood. The receptors were gathered from a woman in her fifties or sixties in a cohort sampled during active or convalescent COVID-19. CDR3s include the opening cysteine and the closing phenylalanine or tryptophan. A D gene is named only where the DNA matches it firmly. Not every row has a clone size; where given, it reads once, few, many or a size class.

J gene: TRBJ2-3
D gene: TRBD2
V gene: TRBV7-3
clone size: few
CDR3 DNA: TGTGCCAGCAGCTTGATGACTAGCGGACACACAGATACGCAGTATTTT
CDR3 protein: CASSLMTSGHTDTQYF

J gene: TRBJ2-7
D gene: -
V gene: TRBV5-4
clone size: -
CDR3 DNA: TGTGCCAGCAGCTTGGTGAGCTCCTACGAGCAGTACTTC
CDR3 protein: CASSLVSSYEQYF

J gene: TRBJ2-1
D gene: TRBD2
V gene: TRBV3-1/TRBV3-2
clone size: -
CDR3 DNA: TGTGCCAGCAGCCAAGGACTAGCGGGGGGCCGGGCTGAGCAGTTCTTC
CDR3 protein: CASSQGLAGGRAEQFF

J gene: TRBJ2-2
D gene: TRBD2
V gene: TRBV12-3/TRBV12-4
clone size: -
CDR3 DNA: TGTGCCAGTGCACTAGCGTCCGGGGAGCTGTTTTTT
CDR3 protein: CASALASGELFF

J gene: TRBJ2-3
D gene: -
V gene: TRBV10-2
clone size: few
CDR3 DNA: TGCGCCAGCAGTCGATCGGGGAGCCGGAGCACAGATACGCAGTATTTT
CDR3 protein: CASSRSGSRSTDTQYF

J gene: TRBJ1-2
D gene: TRBD1
V gene: TRBV29-1
clone size: -
CDR3 DNA: TGCAGCGCATCGACAGGGGGCGACTATGGCTACACCTTC
CDR3 protein: CSASTGGDYGYTF

J gene: TRBJ2-2
D gene: -
V gene: TRBV6-6
clone size: -
CDR3 DNA: TGTGCCAGCAGTCCGAGGACTGGAACCACCGGGGAGCTGTTTTTT
CDR3 protein: CASSPRTGTTGELFF

J gene: TRBJ2-5
D gene: TRBD1
V gene: TRBV9
clone size: once
CDR3 DNA: TGTGCCAGCAGCGCCAGTATTAACAGGGGCCAAGAGACCCAGTACTTC
CDR3 protein: CASSASINRGQETQYF

J gene: TRBJ1-4
D gene: -
V gene: TRBV7-8
clone size: -
CDR3 DNA: TGTGCCAGCAGCTTAGGAGGACTGAATGAAAAACTGTTTTTT
CDR3 protein: CASSLGGLNEKLFF

J gene: TRBJ2-2
D gene: -
V gene: TRBV28
clone size: -
CDR3 DNA: TGTGCCAGCGATAACAGGGTCTTGAACACCGGGGAGCTGTTTTTT
CDR3 protein: CASDNRVLNTGELFF

J gene: TRBJ2-7
D gene: -
V gene: TRBV5-1
clone size: few
CDR3 DNA: TGCGCCAGCAGCTTGGCCGGGGACGAGCAGTACTTC
CDR3 protein: CASSLAGDEQYF

J gene: TRBJ2-5
D gene: TRBD2
V gene: TRBV7-9
clone size: -
CDR3 DNA: TGTGCCAGCAGCTTAGGGTTAGCGGGGGGCCAAGAGACCCAGTACTTC
CDR3 protein: CASSLGLAGGQETQYF

J gene: TRBJ1-5
D gene: TRBD1
V gene: TRBV6-1
clone size: -
CDR3 DNA: TGTGCCAGCAGTGAAGTAGACAGGGCTCAGCCCCAGCATTTT
CDR3 protein: CASSEVDRAQPQHF

J gene: TRBJ2-7
D gene: -
V gene: TRBV7-8
clone size: -
CDR3 DNA: TGTGCCAGCAGCTTAGACGTGGGGCCTTTCTCCTACGAGCAGTACTTC
CDR3 protein: CASSLDVGPFSYEQYF

J gene: TRBJ1-1
D gene: TRBD1
V gene: TRBV9
clone size: few
CDR3 DNA: TGTGCCAGCAGCGTAGGACAGGGGGACACTGAAGCTTTCTTT
CDR3 protein: CASSVGQGDTEAFF

J gene: TRBJ1-1
D gene: TRBD1
V gene: TRBV9
clone size: -
CDR3 DNA: TGTGCCAGCAGCACACAGGGGTATGGTGAAGCTTTCTTT
CDR3 protein: CASSTQGYGEAFF

J gene: TRBJ1-2
D gene: -
V gene: TRBV12-3/TRBV12-4
clone size: few
CDR3 DNA: TGTGCCAGCTCTACTCGGCGGGGGGATGGCTACACCTTC
CDR3 protein: CASSTRRGDGYTF

J gene: TRBJ2-7
D gene: TRBD1
V gene: TRBV5-1
clone size: -
CDR3 DNA: TGCGCCAGCAGCTTTACCGGGACAGGGGGTCGGGAGCAGTACTTC
CDR3 protein: CASSFTGTGGREQYF

J gene: TRBJ2-1
D gene: -
V gene: TRBV5-6
clone size: few
CDR3 DNA: TGTGCCAGCAGCTTGGACCAGGGTCTGAGGTACAATGAGCAGTTCTTC
CDR3 protein: CASSLDQGLRYNEQFF

J gene: TRBJ2-3
D gene: -
V gene: TRBV5-1
clone size: -
CDR3 DNA: TGCGCCAGCAGCTGGGGCAGGGGCACAGATACGCAGTATTTT
CDR3 protein: CASSWGRGTDTQYF

J gene: TRBJ1-1
D gene: TRBD1
V gene: TRBV5-1
clone size: few
CDR3 DNA: TGCGCCAGCAGCTCGGAGGGACAGGGCGCTTTCTTT
CDR3 protein: CASSSEGQGAFF

J gene: TRBJ2-3
D gene: -
V gene: TRBV11-2
clone size: -
CDR3 DNA: TGTGCCAGCAGCTTAGATCCCAGGGTCACAGATACGCAGTATTTT
CDR3 protein: CASSLDPRVTDTQYF

J gene: TRBJ1-1
D gene: -
V gene: TRBV6-5
clone size: -
CDR3 DNA: TGTGCCAGCAGTCCTGAAAGGGGCACTGAAGCTTTCTTT
CDR3 protein: CASSPERGTEAFF

J gene: TRBJ1-2
D gene: -
V gene: TRBV4-2
clone size: few
CDR3 DNA: TGTGCCAGCAGCCAAGATCTTGGCAGAAACTATGGCTACACCTTC
CDR3 protein: CASSQDLGRNYGYTF

J gene: TRBJ2-3
D gene: -
V gene: TRBV9
clone size: -
CDR3 DNA: TGTGCCAGCAGCGGCAGCGGGTTGGGCACAGATACGCAGTATTTT
CDR3 protein: CASSGSGLGTDTQYF

J gene: TRBJ2-2
D gene: -
V gene: TRBV5-1
clone size: -
CDR3 DNA: TGCGCCAGCAGCTTGGAGTCCGGGTTCGGGGAGCTGTTTTTT
CDR3 protein: CASSLESGFGELFF

J gene: TRBJ2-3
D gene: -
V gene: TRBV7-9
clone size: many
CDR3 DNA: TGTGCCAGCAGCTTAGCACGGGGAAAGAGCACAGATACGCAGTATTTT
CDR3 protein: CASSLARGKSTDTQYF

J gene: TRBJ2-5
D gene: -
V gene: TRBV24-1
clone size: -
CDR3 DNA: TGTGCCACGTCGAAACACCCTGAAGAGACCCAGTACTTC
CDR3 protein: CATSKHPEETQYF

J gene: TRBJ1-3
D gene: -
V gene: TRBV5-6
clone size: -
CDR3 DNA: TGTGCCAGCAGCGGAGCCGGTCAGGGGCGTTCTGGAAACACCATATATTTT
CDR3 protein: CASSGAGQGRSGNTIYF

J gene: TRBJ2-3
D gene: -
V gene: TRBV9
clone size: -
CDR3 DNA: TGTGCCAGCACTGGCGGGGATACGCAGTATTTT
CDR3 protein: CASTGGDTQYF

J gene: TRBJ2-2
D gene: TRBD2
V gene: TRBV11-2
clone size: -
CDR3 DNA: TGTGCCAGCAGCAACTCGGCGGGGGGGACCCACACCGGGGAGCTGTTTTTT
CDR3 protein: CASSNSAGGTHTGELFF

J gene: TRBJ2-3
D gene: -
V gene: TRBV7-9
clone size: -
CDR3 DNA: TGTGCCAGCAGCTTATACACTAGTAGCACAGATACGCAGTATTTT
CDR3 protein: CASSLYTSSTDTQYF

J gene: TRBJ2-7
D gene: TRBD1
V gene: TRBV6-6
clone size: -
CDR3 DNA: TGTGCCGGACGACAGGGGGCTCAGTACGAGCAGTACTTC
CDR3 protein: CAGRQGAQYEQYF

J gene: TRBJ2-1
D gene: TRBD2
V gene: TRBV30
clone size: -
CDR3 DNA: TGTGCCTGGACTAGCGGGGGGGTAGGGGAGCAGTTCTTC
CDR3 protein: CAWTSGGVGEQFF

J gene: TRBJ2-2
D gene: -
V gene: TRBV19
clone size: -
CDR3 DNA: TGTGCCAGTAGTCGCACAGGGGGGGTATTCGCCGGGGAGCTGTTTTTT
CDR3 protein: CASSRTGGVFAGELFF

J gene: TRBJ2-5
D gene: TRBD2
V gene: TRBV9
clone size: -
CDR3 DNA: TGTGCCAGCAGCATAGATGGACTAGTCCGGGAGACCCAGTACTTC
CDR3 protein: CASSIDGLVRETQYF

J gene: TRBJ1-6
D gene: -
V gene: TRBV9
clone size: -
CDR3 DNA: TGTGCCAGCAGCGTTTCGTCCGGTTCACCCCTCCACTTT
CDR3 protein: CASSVSSGSPLHF

J gene: TRBJ1-2
D gene: -
V gene: TRBV28
clone size: -
CDR3 DNA: TGTGCCAGCAGCGGGATCTATGGCTACACCTTC
CDR3 protein: CASSGIYGYTF

J gene: TRBJ2-3
D gene: -
V gene: TRBV7-9
clone size: -
CDR3 DNA: TGTGCCAGCAGCTTACCAGCGACAGATACGCAGTATTTT
CDR3 protein: CASSLPATDTQYF

J gene: TRBJ2-7
D gene: TRBD1
V gene: TRBV23-1
clone size: few
CDR3 DNA: TGCGCCAGCAGCCCTGAGGGGGCCGCCTACGAGCAGTACTTC
CDR3 protein: CASSPEGAAYEQYF

J gene: TRBJ2-2
D gene: TRBD2
V gene: TRBV6-5
clone size: -
CDR3 DNA: TGTGCCAGCAGTTATAGACTAGCGGGGACCGGGGAGCTGTTTTTT
CDR3 protein: CASSYRLAGTGELFF

J gene: TRBJ2-5
D gene: -
V gene: TRBV18
clone size: -
CDR3 DNA: TGTGCCAGCTCACCCGAGGGTTTGGAGACCCAGTACTTC
CDR3 protein: CASSPEGLETQYF

J gene: TRBJ2-7
D gene: -
V gene: TRBV5-1
clone size: -
CDR3 DNA: TGCGCCAGCAGCTTTGGGGGGGCTGAGTCCTACGAGCAGTACTTC
CDR3 protein: CASSFGGAESYEQYF

J gene: TRBJ2-2
D gene: TRBD2
V gene: TRBV19
clone size: -
CDR3 DNA: TGTGCCAGTAGTATCAGGACTAGCTTCACCGGGGAGCTGTTTTTT
CDR3 protein: CASSIRTSFTGELFF